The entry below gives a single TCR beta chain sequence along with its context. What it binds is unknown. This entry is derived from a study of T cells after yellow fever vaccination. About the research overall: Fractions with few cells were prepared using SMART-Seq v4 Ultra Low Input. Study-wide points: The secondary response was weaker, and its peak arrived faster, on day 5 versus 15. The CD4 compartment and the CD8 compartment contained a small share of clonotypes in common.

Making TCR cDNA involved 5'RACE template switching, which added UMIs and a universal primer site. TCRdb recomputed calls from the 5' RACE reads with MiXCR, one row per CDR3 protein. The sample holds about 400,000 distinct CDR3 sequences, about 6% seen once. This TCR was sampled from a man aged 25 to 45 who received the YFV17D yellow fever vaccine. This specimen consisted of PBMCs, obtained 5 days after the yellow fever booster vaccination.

The CDR3 here is CSPPRESGELFF. In nucleotides, the CDR3 is TGCAGTCCCCCTAGGGAGAGCGGGGAGCTGTTTTTT. The V gene is TRBV20-1, the J gene TRBJ2-2, with D possibly being TRBD2 (5 bases). The CDR3 loop spans 12 amino acids. The germline V gene has CDR1 DFQATT and CDR2 SNEGSKA (reference sequence). V lost 8 bases and J 7 bases, leaving 14 bases between the germline ends.